This TCR beta chain originates from a study of blood T cell repertoires in COVID-19. For the study at large: The analysed material was cDNA or gDNA that came from T cells, B-cell-depleted T cells, or PBMCs.

The method was immunoSEQ multiplex PCR; TCRdb's version includes in-frame clones alone and lacks a portion of them. The data show fewer than 200,000 clones, roughly 90% seen once. Participant age was about 18 to 95 years, and participants resided in fewer than 25 US areas. In germline, CDR1 is LNHDA, CDR2 SQIVND (reference sequence). Trimming cost V 5 bases and J 10 bases; bases outside gene matches: 17. The length of the CDR3 is 17 residues. The receptor's source is a human donor with acute COVID-19. The donor label of this sample is uncertain. The rearrangement joins TRBV19 to TRBJ1-6, with 7 bases aligning to TRBD1. Sequenced input: PBMCs or T cells enriched from blood (not recorded which). CDR3 protein: CASSLTTGASFRSPLHF. CDR3 nucleotides: TGTGCCAGTAGTCTGACTACAGGGGCCTCTTTTCGCTCACCCCTCCACTTT.